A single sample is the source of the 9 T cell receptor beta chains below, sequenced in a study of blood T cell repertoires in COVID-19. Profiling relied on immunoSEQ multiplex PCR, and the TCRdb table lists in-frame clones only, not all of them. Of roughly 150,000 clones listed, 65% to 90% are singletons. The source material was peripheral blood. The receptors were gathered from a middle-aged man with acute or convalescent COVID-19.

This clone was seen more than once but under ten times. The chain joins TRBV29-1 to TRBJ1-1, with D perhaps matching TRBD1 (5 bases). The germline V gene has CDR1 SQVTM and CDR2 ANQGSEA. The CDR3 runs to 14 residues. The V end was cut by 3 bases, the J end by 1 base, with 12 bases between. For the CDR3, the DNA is TGCAGCGTTGATGGGGCAGTCAGGAACACTGAAGCTTTCTTT. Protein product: CSVDGAVRNTEAFF.

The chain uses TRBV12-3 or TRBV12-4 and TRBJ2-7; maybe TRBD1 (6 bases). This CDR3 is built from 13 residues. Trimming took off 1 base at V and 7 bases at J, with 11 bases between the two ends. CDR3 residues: CASSLDRVGEQYF. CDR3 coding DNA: TGTGCCAGCAGTTTAGACAGGGTTGGGGAGCAGTACTTC.

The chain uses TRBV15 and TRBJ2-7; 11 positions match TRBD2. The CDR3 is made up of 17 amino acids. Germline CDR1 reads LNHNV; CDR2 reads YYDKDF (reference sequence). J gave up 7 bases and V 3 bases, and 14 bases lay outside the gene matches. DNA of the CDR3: TGTGCCACCAGCAGGGTTAGACTAGCGGGGTTTTCGAGGGAGCAGTACTTC. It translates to CATSRVRLAGFSREQYF.

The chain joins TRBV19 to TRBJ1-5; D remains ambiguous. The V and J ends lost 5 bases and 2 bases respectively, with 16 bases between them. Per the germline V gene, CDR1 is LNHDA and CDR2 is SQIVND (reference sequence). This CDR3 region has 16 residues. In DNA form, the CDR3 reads TGTGCCAGTAGTTACCGGTCAAAACGGGGCAATCAGCCCCAGCATTTT. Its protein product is CASSYRSKRGNQPQHF.

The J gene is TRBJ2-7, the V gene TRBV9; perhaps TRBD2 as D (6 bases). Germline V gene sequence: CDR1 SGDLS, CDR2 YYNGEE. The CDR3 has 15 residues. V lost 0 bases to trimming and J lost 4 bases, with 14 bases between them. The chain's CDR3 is CASSVGTSIRYEQYF. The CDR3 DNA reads TGTGCCAGCAGCGTAGGAACTAGCATTCGGTACGAGCAGTACTTC.

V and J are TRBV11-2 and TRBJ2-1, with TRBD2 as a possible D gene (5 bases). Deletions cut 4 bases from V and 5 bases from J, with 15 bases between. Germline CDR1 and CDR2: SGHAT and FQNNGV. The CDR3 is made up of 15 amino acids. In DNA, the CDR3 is TGTGCCAGCAGCTCACCGGGAACAATGAACAATGAGCAGTTCTTC. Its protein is CASSSPGTMNNEQFF.

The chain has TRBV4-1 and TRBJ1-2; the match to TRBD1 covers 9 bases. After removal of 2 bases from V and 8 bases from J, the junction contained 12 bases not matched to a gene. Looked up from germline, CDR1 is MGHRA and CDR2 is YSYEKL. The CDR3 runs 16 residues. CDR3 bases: TGCGCCAGCAGCCAAACCTTCTCCGGGACAGGGTACGGCTACACCTTC. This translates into CASSQTFSGTGYGYTF.

The chain's CDR3 is CASILGGNSNQPQHF. The CDR3 nucleotides read TGTGCCAGCATTCTGGGAGGGAATAGCAATCAGCCCCAGCATTTT. V gene TRBV28 combines with J gene TRBJ1-5; D is unclear. There are 15 residues in the CDR3. Between the trimmed V and J ends, which lost 7 bases and 0 bases, there was a span of 13 bases. Germline loops: CDR1 MDHEN, CDR2 SYDVKM.

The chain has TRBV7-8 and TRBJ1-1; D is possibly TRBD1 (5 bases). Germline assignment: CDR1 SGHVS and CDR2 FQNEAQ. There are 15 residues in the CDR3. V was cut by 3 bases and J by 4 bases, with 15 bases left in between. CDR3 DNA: TGTGCCAGCAGCTTTTATTTCGGGGGGACCACTGAAGCTTTCTTT. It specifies CASSFYFGGTTEAFF.